Below, 16 T cell receptor beta chains from the same sample are listed, as sequenced in a study of T cell responses to AZD1222 COVID-19 vaccine. TCRdb's table, derived via immunoSEQ multiplex PCR, lists solely in-frame clones and lacks some. The sample records under 70,000 clones, about 80% being singletons. Sequenced material: peripheral blood, taken 28 days after the second AZD1222 dose. These TCRs come from an adult who received the AZD1222 COVID-19 vaccine.

This clone was seen a handful of times. This CDR3 reads CASSPGQGPNQPQHF. CDR3 in DNA: TGTGCCAGCAGTCCCGGACAGGGACCCAATCAGCCCCAGCATTTT. The chain has TRBV27 and TRBJ1-5; TRBD1 matches 8 bases. The CDR3 has 15 amino acids. Germline lookup yields CDR1 MNHEY and CDR2 SMNVEV (reference sequence). J was trimmed by 3 bases and V by 5 bases; bases with no gene match: 6.

The J gene is TRBJ2-2, the V gene TRBV2, with a possible D match to TRBD2 (6 bases). Per germline, CDR1 SNHLY and CDR2 FYNNEI. The ends were cut back, 5 bases at V and 5 bases at J, with 9 bases in the middle. CDR3 length equals 13 residues. The chain's CDR3 is CASSRTITGELFF. In DNA form, the CDR3 reads TGTGCCAGCAGTAGGACTATAACCGGGGAGCTGTTTTTT.

The J gene is TRBJ2-3, the V gene TRBV5-1, with a weak D call TRBD1 (8 bases). The CDR3 is 15 residues long. CDR1 SGHRS and CDR2 YFSETQ come from the germline V gene. The V end was cut by 4 bases, the J end by 3 bases, with 15 bases between. CDR3 protein: CASSTGQGLTDTQYF. CDR3 sequence (DNA): TGCGCCAGCAGCACCGGACAGGGACTAACAGATACGCAGTATTTT.

The V call is TRBV7-3, the J call TRBJ2-5; D remains unclear. CDR3 length equals 10 residues. Germline V CDR1 and CDR2: SGHTA, FQGTGA. The V end was cut by 10 bases, the J end by 1 base, with 4 bases between. The CDR3: CAIPQETQYF. CDR3 coding DNA: TGTGCCATCCCCCAAGAGACCCAGTACTTC.

This sequence joins TRBV19 and TRBJ1-3; 8 bases are a match to TRBD1. The CDR3 length is 16 residues. Germline V gene lookup returns CDR1 LNHDA and CDR2 SQIVND (reference sequence). V lost 0 bases to trimming and J lost 9 bases; unmatched junction nucleotides: 10. CDR3 amino acids: CASSIEGTGGVGTIYF. The CDR3 DNA sequence: TGTGCCAGTAGTATAGAAGGGACAGGAGGAGTCGGCACCATATATTTT.

This clone has more than one count but fewer than ten. This chain links TRBV19 with TRBJ1-1, with 9 nucleotides matching TRBD1. Looked up from germline, CDR1 is LNHDA and CDR2 is SQIVND (reference sequence). This CDR3 has 17 amino acids. J gave up 1 base and V 6 bases, and 12 bases lay outside the gene matches. CDR3 loop: CASSPAGTGIRNTEAFF. The CDR3 DNA sequence: TGTGCCAGTAGCCCGGCCGGGACAGGGATTCGGAACACTGAAGCTTTCTTT.

The gene calls are TRBV6-6 and TRBJ2-7, with D possibly matching TRBD2 (6 bases). The CDR3 is made up of 14 amino acids. Trimming pared 6 bases from V and 3 bases from J, leaving 15 bases between. Germline CDR1 MNHNY, CDR2 SVGAGI (reference sequence). The CDR3 is CASSRDSGNYEQYF. CDR3 nucleotide sequence: TGTGCCAGCAGCAGAGATAGCGGCAACTACGAGCAGTACTTC.

This clone was seen just once. The chain has TRBV5-1 and TRBJ1-6; TRBD1 matches 10 bases. CDR1 SGHRS and CDR2 YFSETQ come from the germline V gene. The trim removed 0 bases at V and 8 bases at J, leaving 2 bases unmatched. The CDR3 spans 15 residues. For the CDR3, the DNA is TGCGCCAGCAGCTTGGGTGGGACAGGGGATTCACCCCTCCACTTT. This codes for CASSLGGTGDSPLHF.

This chain uses TRBV29-1 with TRBJ1-1, with unresolved D. Germline CDR1 SQVTM, CDR2 ANQGSEA. This CDR3 is 12 amino acids long. V was trimmed by 7 bases and J by 4 bases, leaving 13 bases between them. Here the CDR3 reads CSAAFYGTEAFF. CDR3 DNA sequence: TGCAGCGCCGCGTTTTACGGCACTGAAGCTTTCTTT.

The chain employs TRBV5-1 and TRBJ2-1; D is unresolved. Germline V gene lookup returns CDR1 SGHRS and CDR2 YFSETQ. V dropped 0 bases and J dropped 0 bases, with 7 bases sitting between them. The length of the CDR3 is 15 residues. The CDR3 nucleotides read TGCGCCAGCAGCTTGGGTAGTGGCTCCTACAATGAGCAGTTCTTC. Translating it yields CASSLGSGSYNEQFF. Combining the CDR3 with reference TRBV5-1 and TRBJ2-1 gives the whole variable domain KAGVTQTPRYLIKTRGQQVTLSCSPISGHRSVSWYQQTPGQGLQFLFEYFSETQRNKGNFPGRFSGRQFSNSRSEMNVSTLELGDSALYLCASSLGSGSYNEQFFGPGTRLTVL.

As for this clone: At one boundary the junction diverges from the germline segment, which might be a read error. J is TRBJ1-6 and V is TRBV7-9; D unclear. CDR3 length equals 12 residues. Germline V gene sequence: CDR1 SEHNR, CDR2 FQNEAQ (reference sequence). The CDR3 protein is CASSWVNSALHF. For the CDR3, the DNA is TGTGCCAGCAGCTGGGTCAATTCAGCCCTCCACTTT.

The chain is built from TRBV5-4 and TRBJ2-1; D uncertain. Germline V gene sequence: CDR1 SGHNT, CDR2 YYREEE (reference sequence). This CDR3 is 12 amino acids long. V gave up 2 bases and J gave up 7 bases, with 7 bases separating them. This CDR3 reads CASSFSVNEQFF. CDR3 in DNA: TGTGCCAGCAGCTTTTCGGTAAATGAGCAGTTCTTC.

The chain joins TRBV24-1 to TRBJ2-3; D uncertain. Between the trimmed V and J ends, which lost 4 bases and 6 bases, there was a span of 16 bases. Germline-derived CDR1 and CDR2 are KGHDR and SFDVKD. The CDR3 totals 15 residues. CDR3 protein: CATSDTSRVADTQYF. CDR3 sequence (DNA): TGTGCCACCAGTGACACCAGTAGGGTTGCTGATACGCAGTATTTT.

The V call is TRBV7-9, the J call TRBJ1-1; D not certain. The CDR3 sequence is 17 residues long. Germline V gives CDR1 SEHNR, CDR2 FQNEAQ (reference sequence). The V end was cut by 3 bases, the J end by 0 bases, with 17 bases between. CDR3 protein: CASSFTWGGNLNTEAFF. The CDR3 DNA is TGTGCCAGCAGCTTTACGTGGGGAGGGAACTTGAACACTGAAGCTTTCTTT.

The rearrangement uses TRBV7-2 and TRBJ2-3; the match to TRBD1 covers 8 bases. V was pared by 4 bases and J by 0 bases, with 6 bases of the junction left unmatched. The CDR3 consists of 16 residues. Germline V gives CDR1 SGHTA, CDR2 FQGNSA. In DNA form, the CDR3 reads TGTGCCAGCAGCTCCCGGGACAGGACAAGCACAGATACGCAGTATTTT. It translates to CASSSRDRTSTDTQYF.

The chain uses TRBV6-5 and TRBJ2-3; no definite D call. CDR3 length equals 14 residues. CDR1 MNHEY and CDR2 SVGAGI come from the germline V gene. Trimming cost V 7 bases and J 2 bases, with 13 bases left between them. In DNA, the CDR3 is TGTGCCAGCACCCTCGGCGGAAACACAGATACGCAGTATTTT. This gives the protein CASTLGGNTDTQYF.